This TCR beta chain originates from a study of T-cell memory formation after mild COVID-19. As for the study in general: For the most part, TCR clusters were specific to one donor. Findings and caveats of the study: Confirmation of SARS-CoV-2 specificity was lacking for second-wave clones peaking day 37.

Via MiXCR, TCRdb re-called the 5' RACE reads, giving one row per CDR3 protein. The sample holds roughly 600,000 distinct CDR3 sequences, roughly 18% seen once. This clonotype has more than one count but fewer than ten. Its antigen is as yet unknown. Germline V lookup: CDR1 DFQATT, CDR2 SNEGSKA (reference sequence). The CDR3 totals 15 residues. V lost 3 bases to trimming and J lost 4 bases; unmatched junction nucleotides: 9. The sequence derives from an adult woman who had mild COVID-19 (a few samples of this study predate the infection). Cell type and time point are not known. The sample consisted of PBMCs or a T cell subset sorted from them (not recorded which). The chain combines TRBV20-1 with TRBJ2-5; 9 nucleotides match TRBD1. CDR3 in amino acids: CSASSPGQGLETQYF. CDR3 DNA sequence: TGCAGTGCTAGTTCGCCAGGACAGGGGTTAGAGACCCAGTACTTC.